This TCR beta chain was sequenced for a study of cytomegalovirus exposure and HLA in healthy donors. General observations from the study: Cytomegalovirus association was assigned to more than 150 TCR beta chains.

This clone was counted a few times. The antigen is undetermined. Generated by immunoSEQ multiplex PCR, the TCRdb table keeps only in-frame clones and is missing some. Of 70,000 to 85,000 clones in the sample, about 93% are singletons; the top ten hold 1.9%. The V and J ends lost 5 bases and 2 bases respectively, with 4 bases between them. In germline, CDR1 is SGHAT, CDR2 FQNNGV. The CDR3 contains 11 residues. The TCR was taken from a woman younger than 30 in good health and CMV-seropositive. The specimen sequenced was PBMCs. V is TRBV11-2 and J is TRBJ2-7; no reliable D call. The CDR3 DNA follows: TGTGCCAGCAGCCGGGCCTACGAGCAGTACTTC. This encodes CASSRAYEQYF.